This T cell receptor (beta chain) was found in a study of T cells in Graves' hyperthyroidism and ophthalmopathy. The germline V gene encodes CDR1 SNHLY and CDR2 FYNNEI. The CDR3 contains 14 residues. Trimming removed 3 bases from V and 4 bases from J, with 12 bases in between. Amplification of TCR beta CDR3 regions was performed using RNA transcripts as template. With the HTBI primer set, the TCR CDR3 went through a first round of RT-PCR. TCRdb ran MiXCR on the multiplex PCR reads and lists one entry per CDR3 protein. This repertoire shows over 350,000 distinct CDR3 sequences, approximately 18% found once; its top ten account for 35% to 45%. The authors obtained PBMCs from more than 9.5 ml of fresh peripheral blood. This clonotype was seen at least ten times.

The sequenced material came from blood. The chain has TRBV2 and TRBJ1-1, with D perhaps matching TRBD1 (6 bases). The TCR originated in a man between 18 and 29 years old with Graves' ophthalmopathy. Here the CDR3 reads CASSEDSSGTEAFF. The CDR3 DNA follows: TGTGCCAGCAGTGAGGACAGTTCTGGCACTGAAGCTTTCTTT.